The 3 T cell receptor beta chains given below trace back to one sample, sequenced in a study of OX40 agonist ivuxolimab in advanced cancers. Sequencing used immunoSEQ multiplex PCR; TCRdb keeps in-frame clones, though not all of them. The table lists roughly 67,000 clones, almost 85% of them singletons. The specimen was CD4+ or CD8+ T cells sorted from blood, collected in a trial of the OX40 agonist ivuxolimab. These receptors were taken from an adult with an advanced solid tumor such as melanoma, head and neck, liver or kidney cancer.

The chain combines TRBV15 with TRBJ2-2, with 9 bases lining up with TRBD1. The CDR3 has 15 amino acids. Germline CDR1 reads LNHNV; CDR2 reads YYDKDF (reference sequence). V gave up 0 bases and J gave up 6 bases; unmatched junction bases: 2. In DNA form, the CDR3 reads TGTGCCACCAGCAGAGAGGGGACAGGGTCCGGGGAGCTGTTTTTT. Residues: CATSREGTGSGELFF.

This chain joins TRBV4-1 and TRBJ2-5, with D perhaps TRBD1 (6 bases). CDR1 MGHRA and CDR2 YSYEKL come from the germline V gene. Trimming pared 1 base from V and 5 bases from J, leaving 11 bases between. The CDR3 spans 14 residues. For the CDR3, the DNA is TGCGCCAGCAGCCAAGTGGGGACACCCGAGACCCAGTACTTC. This encodes CASSQVGTPETQYF.

This clone has a single count. The chain employs TRBV11-2 and TRBJ2-2; the match to TRBD2 covers 12 bases. Germline-derived CDR1 and CDR2 are SGHAT and FQNNGV. The trim removed 7 bases at V and 2 bases at J, leaving 5 bases unmatched. This CDR3 has 16 amino acids. The CDR3 protein is CASTMGLAGNTGELFF. The CDR3 DNA reads as TGTGCCAGCACCATGGGACTAGCGGGTAACACCGGGGAGCTGTTTTTT.